These T cell receptor beta chains were read from a single sample in a study of T cells in Graves' hyperthyroidism and ophthalmopathy. MiXCR was run by TCRdb on the multiplex PCR reads, yielding one entry per CDR3 protein. This sample yields roughly 740,000 distinct CDR3 sequences, of which about a sixth are seen a single time; about 8.4% belongs to the top ten. Sequencing used blood. These receptors originate from a man between 18 and 35 years old with Graves' hyperthyroidism. The CDR3 runs from the conserved cysteine through the conserved F or W. The D gene is left open where the match is weak. Size values are once, few and many counts, or a class for expanded clones, and some rows have none.

d_gene	v_gene	abundance	j_gene	len	CDR3aa	CDR3nt
TRBD1	TRBV7-8	few	TRBJ2-4	13	CASSLHAGGIQYF	TGTGCCAGCAGCTTACACGCAGGGGGCATTCAGTACTTC
.	TRBV5-4	few	TRBJ1-1	12	CASSAGQTEAFF	TGTGCCAGCAGCGCGGGGCAAACTGAAGCTTTCTTT
TRBD2	TRBV12-3/TRBV12-4	many	TRBJ2-3	16	CASKWGLAGGFDTQYF	TGTGCCAGCAAATGGGGCCTAGCGGGAGGTTTTGATACGCAGTATTTT
.	TRBV10-3	many	TRBJ2-5	15	CAISESKGYQETQYF	TGTGCCATCAGTGAGTCGAAGGGCTACCAAGAGACCCAGTACTTC
.	TRBV6-2/TRBV6-3	many	TRBJ2-7	15	CASSYGPVSDHEQYF	TGTGCCAGCAGTTACGGGCCCGTCTCCGACCACGAGCAGTACTTC
.	TRBV5-1	.	TRBJ2-2	16	CASSLRGTVTAGELFF	TGCGCCAGCAGCTTGCGCGGGACGGTCACAGCCGGGGAGCTGTTTTTT
.	TRBV5-1	few	TRBJ2-1	14	CASSLARVGHEQFF	TGCGCCAGCAGCTTGGCACGTGTGGGCCATGAGCAGTTCTTC
.	TRBV20-1	.	TRBJ2-1	14	CSARFGALYNEQFF	TGCAGTGCTAGATTCGGGGCCCTCTACAATGAGCAGTTCTTC
.	TRBV2	many	TRBJ2-1	12	CASSVVSNEQFF	TGTGCCAGCAGTGTGGTTTCCAATGAGCAGTTCTTC
.	TRBV20-1	.	TRBJ1-5	13	CSARDRTWGPQHF	TGCAGTGCTAGAGATCGCACCTGGGGGCCCCAGCATTTT
TRBD1	TRBV11-2	many	TRBJ2-7	14	CASSLGQAIYEQYF	TGTGCCAGCAGCTTGGGACAGGCCATCTACGAGCAGTACTTC
TRBD1	TRBV24-1	.	TRBJ2-1	17	CATSDGTGGRSYNEQFF	TGTGCCACCAGTGACGGGACAGGGGGTAGGTCCTACAATGAGCAGTTCTTC
.	TRBV28	many	TRBJ2-1	14	CASRSPGASDEQFF	TGTGCCAGCAGATCCCCAGGGGCTTCGGATGAGCAGTTCTTC
.	TRBV5-1	many	TRBJ2-3	14	CASSLVGSTDTQYF	TGTGCCAGCAGCTTAGTCGGGAGCACAGATACGCAGTATTTT
.	TRBV20-1	few	TRBJ2-3	15	CSARDPVRGTDTQYF	TGCAGTGCTAGGGACCCGGTTCGGGGCACAGATACGCAGTATTTT
TRBD1	TRBV12-3/TRBV12-4	many	TRBJ2-5	14	CASSGGQLLETQYF	TGTGCCAGCAGTGGGGGACAGCTCCTAGAGACCCAGTACTTC
.	TRBV20-1	.	TRBJ2-1	15	CSARLGSGARNEQFF	TGCAGTGCTAGGCTCGGGAGTGGGGCTAGGAATGAGCAGTTCTTC
.	TRBV13	many	TRBJ2-5	14	CASSPDWRAETQYF	TGTGCCAGCAGCCCGGACTGGAGGGCCGAGACCCAGTACTTC
.	TRBV28	many	TRBJ1-2	13	CASSFSNRDGYTF	TGTGCCAGCAGTTTCAGTAACAGAGATGGCTACACCTTC
TRBD1	TRBV5-1	.	TRBJ1-2	17	CASSLLQGGDKNYGYTF	TGCGCCAGCAGCTTGTTGCAGGGGGGGGACAAGAACTATGGCTACACCTTC
.	TRBV19	.	TRBJ2-3	16	CASSIDLGSGTDTQYF	TGTGCCAGTAGTATAGATCTCGGGTCCGGCACAGATACGCAGTATTTT
.	TRBV7-9	many	TRBJ2-7	13	CASSQGQPYEQYF	TGTGCCAGCAGCCAAGGACAGCCCTACGAGCAGTACTTC
.	TRBV15	.	TRBJ1-5	15	CATSREGSNNQPQHF	TGTGCCACCAGCAGAGAAGGCAGCAACAATCAGCCCCAGCATTTT
.	TRBV6-1	many	TRBJ2-7	14	CASGRDLGGYEQYF	TGTGCCAGCGGCCGCGATTTGGGCGGCTACGAGCAGTACTTC
.	TRBV9	.	TRBJ2-1	11	CASSGQKEQFF	TGTGCCAGCAGCGGCCAGAAAGAGCAGTTCTTC
.	TRBV7-2	many	TRBJ2-6	15	CAGSYQGSGANVLTF	TGTGCCGGCAGCTACCAGGGTTCTGGGGCCAACGTCCTGACTTTC
.	TRBV18	few	TRBJ2-3	18	CASSPTRQRGPSTDTQYF	TGTGCCAGCTCACCCACGAGACAGAGGGGCCCAAGCACAGATACGCAGTATTTT
TRBD2	TRBV20-1	.	TRBJ2-3	13	CSANLAGVDTQYF	TGCAGTGCAAATTTAGCGGGAGTAGATACGCAGTATTTT
TRBD2	TRBV15	few	TRBJ2-2	17	CATSGGLAGGYTGELFF	TGTGCCACCAGCGGAGGACTAGCGGGAGGATACACCGGGGAGCTGTTTTTT
.	TRBV27	many	TRBJ2-7	14	CASSNGRDSYEQYF	TGTGCCAGCAGCAATGGACGGGATTCCTACGAGCAGTACTTC
.	TRBV6-1	few	TRBJ2-1	15	CASSSYGSGYNEQFF	TGTGCCAGCAGTTCGTACGGGAGTGGCTACAATGAGCAGTTCTTC
TRBD2	TRBV29-1	.	TRBJ2-1	14	CSVPGLSVCNEQFF	TGCAGCGTCCCGGGACTAAGCGTCTGCAATGAGCAGTTCTTC
.	TRBV18	many	TRBJ2-7	16	CASSPYDVQDPYEQYF	TGTGCCAGCTCACCCTACGACGTTCAGGACCCCTACGAGCAGTACTTC
.	TRBV20-1	.	TRBJ2-5	15	CSARDDHGSRETQYF	TGCAGTGCTAGAGATGACCATGGTAGTAGAGAGACCCAGTACTTC
.	TRBV6-5	.	TRBJ1-1	13	CASSYSASTEAFF	TGTGCCAGCAGTTACTCGGCGAGCACTGAAGCTTTCTTT
TRBD1	TRBV19	.	TRBJ2-2	16	CATTKDRGVDTGELFF	TGTGCCACCACAAAAGACAGGGGAGTAGACACCGGGGAGCTGTTTTTT
TRBD2	TRBV5-1	once	TRBJ2-2	17	CASSLWTSGRAVGELFF	TGCGCCAGCAGCTTATGGACTAGCGGGAGGGCCGTCGGGGAGCTGTTTTTT
TRBD1	TRBV18	many	TRBJ2-3	16	CASSRDRVGTTDTQYF	TGTGCCAGCTCACGCGACAGGGTTGGCACCACAGATACGCAGTATTTT
.	TRBV25-1	.	TRBJ1-1	14	CASSAWEVNTEAFF	TGTGCCAGCAGTGCATGGGAGGTGAACACTGAAGCTTTCTTT
TRBD1	TRBV27	many	TRBJ2-5	17	CASSPFLRARGQETQYF	TGTGCCAGCAGTCCATTTCTCAGGGCCAGGGGGCAAGAGACCCAGTACTTC
.	TRBV6-1	few	TRBJ2-7	11	CASRALAMQYF	TGTGCCAGCAGGGCACTAGCTATGCAGTACTTC
TRBD2	TRBV6-1	.	TRBJ2-5	14	CASSSLAPQETQYF	TGTGCCAGCAGTTCACTAGCGCCCCAAGAGACCCAGTACTTC
.	TRBV29-1	few	TRBJ2-3	10	CSAGGDTQYF	TGCAGCGCCGGGGGAGATACGCAGTATTTT
TRBD2	TRBV12-5	many	TRBJ2-1	18	CASGLVIGGTSGPHEQFF	TGTGCTAGTGGTTTGGTAATCGGAGGGACTAGCGGCCCCCATGAGCAGTTCTTC
.	TRBV7-8	many	TRBJ2-7	16	CASSSGRTEFTYEQYF	TGTGCCAGCAGCTCAGGCCGGACGGAGTTTACCTACGAGCAGTACTTC
.	TRBV9	few	TRBJ2-5	15	CASSIAPGPRETQYF	TGTGCCAGCAGCATAGCTCCAGGCCCGAGGGAGACCCAGTACTTC
.	TRBV5-5	few	TRBJ2-5	14	CASSLPQGAETQYF	TGTGCCAGCAGCCTCCCACAGGGAGCGGAGACCCAGTACTTC
.	TRBV19	.	TRBJ2-2	14	CASSIKPGTGELFF	TGTGCCAGTAGTATAAAGCCTGGGACCGGGGAGCTGTTTTTT
TRBD2	TRBV27	few	TRBJ2-1	16	CASSLSGLAGMVEQFF	TGTGCCAGCAGTTTATCCGGACTAGCGGGAATGGTTGAGCAGTTCTTC
TRBD2	TRBV27	many	TRBJ2-1	17	CASSLSTGLAEANEQFF	TGTGCCAGCAGTCTCTCTACGGGACTAGCGGAAGCCAATGAGCAGTTCTTC
.	TRBV28	.	TRBJ2-1	15	CASTRPVGGYNEQFF	TGTGCCAGCACCCGTCCGGTTGGGGGCTACAATGAGCAGTTCTTC
.	TRBV20-1	few	TRBJ2-7	13	CSPRVQGSYEQYF	TGCAGCCCCCGAGTGCAGGGCTCCTACGAGCAGTACTTC
.	TRBV3-1	few	TRBJ2-2	12	CASSTGIGELFF	TGTGCCAGTTCAACAGGGATCGGGGAGCTGTTTTTT
TRBD2	TRBV28	many	TRBJ2-2	15	CASSPRTSGSGELFF	TGTGCCAGCAGCCCTAGGACTAGCGGGAGCGGGGAGCTGTTTTTT
.	TRBV7-2	.	TRBJ2-1	14	CASSLSGVGNEQFF	TGTGCCAGCAGCTTGTCAGGGGTGGGTAATGAGCAGTTCTTC